These 8 T cell receptor beta chains came from one sample sequenced in a study of naive and memory T cell subsets. Both TRBC1 and TRBC2 were covered by a beta constant-region primer of two equimolar oligonucleotides. TCRdb re-derived calls from the UMI-ligation and nested PCR reads in MiXCR, one entry per CDR3 protein. The sample holds approximately 89,000 distinct CDR3 sequences, 7% to 8% seen once. The sequenced sample consisted of central memory CD4+ T cells from blood. The receptor source for this set is a human donor in good health.

Note on this clonotype: Given a much more abundant clone one base away, this may be a read error. The chain has TRBV18 and TRBJ1-1; 9 bases fit TRBD1. CDR3 length equals 16 residues. Germline assignment: CDR1 KGHSH and CDR2 LQKENI. The DNA for the CDR3 is TGTGCCAGCTCACCACAGTTGGGGACAGGGCAAACTGGAGCTTTCTTT. It encodes CASSPQLGTGQTGAFF.

Concerning this clonotype: A read error may explain this, as a much larger clone is one base away. The CDR3 loop is CASSLYGSSGTNVLTF. In nucleotides, the CDR3 is TGTGCCAGCAGCTTGTACGGGAGCTCTGGGACCAACGTCCTGACTTTC. The rearrangement joins TRBV5-6 to TRBJ2-6; weak D call: TRBD2 (6 bases). This CDR3 region has 16 residues. The V gene's germline CDR1 is SGHDT and CDR2 YYEEEE.

The V call is TRBV5-6, the J call TRBJ2-3; no definite D call. Germline values: CDR1 SGHDT, CDR2 YYEEEE. V gave up 8 bases and J gave up 1 base, with 14 bases separating them. This CDR3 is 14 amino acids long. CDR3 loop: CASTRRPGTDTQYF. For the CDR3, the DNA is TGTGCCAGTACCCGGCGCCCCGGCACAGATACGCAGTATTTT.

This clonotype was seen many times. V is TRBV30 and J is TRBJ2-3; no clear D gene. The V end lost 3 bases, the J end lost 5 bases, and 6 bases lay between the germline ends. The CDR3 has 11 amino acids. The germline CDR1 and CDR2 sequences are GTSNPN and SVGIG (reference sequence). The CDR3, as DNA: TGTGCCTGGAGCACGGGAGATACGCAGTATTTT. It encodes CAWSTGDTQYF.

This clonotype was seen at least ten times. This chain connects TRBV7-9 to TRBJ1-2, with 7 bases lining up with TRBD1. Germline values: CDR1 SEHNR, CDR2 FQNEAQ (reference sequence). This CDR3 has 18 residues. The V segment lost 0 bases and the J segment 0 bases; nucleotides outside the gene matches: 10. CDR3 residues: CASSLAGTEGATNYGYTF. The CDR3 region has the DNA TGTGCCAGCAGCTTAGCGGGGACAGAGGGGGCGACTAACTATGGCTACACCTTC.

This sequence joins TRBV12-3 or TRBV12-4 and TRBJ2-2, with 8 bases aligning to TRBD2. V lost 3 bases to trimming and J lost 1 base; unmatched junction nucleotides: 1. The CDR3 has 15 residues. The CDR3: CASSFTSGNTGELFF. CDR3 nucleotides: TGTGCCAGCAGTTTTACTAGCGGGAACACCGGGGAGCTGTTTTTT.

In this sample, this clonotype turned up many times. V gene TRBV28 combines with J gene TRBJ2-3; 8 bases map to TRBD2. V lost 11 bases to trimming and J lost 3 bases; unmatched junction nucleotides: 19. From germline, CDR1 is MDHEN and CDR2 SYDVKM. This CDR3 has 17 amino acids. CDR3 residues: CASQIWGSGVGTDTQYF. The CDR3 DNA sequence: TGTGCCTCTCAAATCTGGGGTAGCGGGGTGGGGACAGATACGCAGTATTTT.

This clonotype has more than one count but fewer than ten. The chain uses TRBV27 and TRBJ1-1; D remains unclear. V lost 7 bases and J 1 base, leaving 16 bases between the germline ends. Germline loops: CDR1 MNHEY, CDR2 SMNVEV (reference sequence). The CDR3 loop spans 15 amino acids. The CDR3 sequence is CASTTRIGRNTEAFF. In DNA form, the CDR3 reads TGTGCCAGCACCACCCGAATCGGGCGGAACACTGAAGCTTTCTTT.